Given below is one T cell receptor (beta chain) in context. Antigen specificity is unknown. Germline lookup yields CDR1 SGHRS and CDR2 YFSETQ. CDR3 length: 14 amino acids. After removal of 3 bases from V and 4 bases from J, the junction contained 6 bases not matched to a gene. The data stem from a study of cytomegalovirus exposure and HLA in healthy donors. Study observations and caveats: A later examination showed that TCR association rates differed by HLA locus, with DRB1 most and HLA-C fewest.

The PCR used 60 Vbeta and 13 Jbeta primers. Clones were sequenced by immunoSEQ multiplex PCR, and TCRdb holds only the in-frame ones, with some missing. The repertoire holds 130,000 or so clones, with around 75% as singletons. The V gene is TRBV5-1, the J gene TRBJ2-7; TRBD1 aligns across 8 bases. Sample: PBMCs. The TCR was taken from a woman aged 45-59 years in good health and CMV-seropositive. The CDR3 spells CASSSTGGRYEQYF. The DNA of the CDR3 is TGCGCCAGCAGCTCAACAGGGGGTCGGTACGAGCAGTACTTC.